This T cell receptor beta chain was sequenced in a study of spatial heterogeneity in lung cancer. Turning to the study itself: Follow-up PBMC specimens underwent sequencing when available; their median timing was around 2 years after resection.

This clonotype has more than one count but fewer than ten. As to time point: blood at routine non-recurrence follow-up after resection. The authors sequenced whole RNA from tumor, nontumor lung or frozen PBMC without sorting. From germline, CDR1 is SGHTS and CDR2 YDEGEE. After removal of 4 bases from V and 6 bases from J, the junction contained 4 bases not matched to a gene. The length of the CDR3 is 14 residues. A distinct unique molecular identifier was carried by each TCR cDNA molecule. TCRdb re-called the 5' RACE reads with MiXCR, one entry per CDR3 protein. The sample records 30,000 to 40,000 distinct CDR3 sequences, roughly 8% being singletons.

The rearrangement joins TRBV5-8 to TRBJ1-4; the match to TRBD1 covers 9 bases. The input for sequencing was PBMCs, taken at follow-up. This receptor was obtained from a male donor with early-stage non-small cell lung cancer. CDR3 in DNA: TGTGCCAGCAGCACGGGACAGGGTCATGAAAAACTGTTTTTT. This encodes CASSTGQGHEKLFF. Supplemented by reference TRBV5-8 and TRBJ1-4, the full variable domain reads EAGVTQSPTHLIKTRGQQATLRCSPISGHTSVYWYQQALGLGLQFLLWYDEGEERNRGNFPPRFSGRQFPNYSSELNVNALELEDSALYLCASSTGQGHEKLFFGSGTQLSVL.